This T cell receptor (beta chain) derives from a study of CD8+ T cells in alopecia areata. As for treatment: oral pan-JAK inhibitor, 5-10 mg twice daily. Germline-derived CDR1 and CDR2 are MNHNS and SASEGT. CDR3 length: 13 residues. Trimming removed 6 bases from V and 7 bases from J, with 13 bases in between. Sequencing templates came from extracted RNA that was reverse transcribed into cDNA. Measured with immunoSEQ multiplex PCR; TCRdb has only the in-frame clones, and not every one. The sample gives hundreds of thousands of clones, roughly 66% of which show up once; 1% to 1.5% is in the top ten. Only a few counts were recorded for this clone.

This receptor was identified in a human donor with alopecia areata. Specimen: CD4+ T cells sorted from blood, collected at week 44, from a patient treated with tofacitinib. The chain is built from TRBV6-1 and TRBJ1-5; D might be TRBD1 (5 bases). CDR3 bases: TGTGCCAGCAGCCCCAGGGTGGAGCAGCCCCAGCATTTT. Translation gives CASSPRVEQPQHF.